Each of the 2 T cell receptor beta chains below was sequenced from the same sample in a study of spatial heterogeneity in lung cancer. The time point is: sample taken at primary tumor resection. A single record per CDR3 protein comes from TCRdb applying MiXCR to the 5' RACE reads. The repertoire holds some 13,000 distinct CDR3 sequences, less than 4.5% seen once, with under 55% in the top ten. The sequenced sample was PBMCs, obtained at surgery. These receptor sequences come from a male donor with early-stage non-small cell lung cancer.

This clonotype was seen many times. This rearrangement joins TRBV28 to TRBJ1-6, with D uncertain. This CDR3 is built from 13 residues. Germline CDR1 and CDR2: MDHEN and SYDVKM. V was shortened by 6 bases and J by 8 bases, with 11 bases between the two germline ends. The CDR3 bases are TGTGCCAGCAGCACTCTTAGTGATTCACCCCTCCACTTT. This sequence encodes CASSTLSDSPLHF.

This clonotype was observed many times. The CDR3: CASSLRQPGTGGGQPQHF. The CDR3 DNA follows: TGTGCCAGCAGTTTGCGCCAACCCGGGACAGGGGGTGGCCAGCCCCAGCATTTT. The chain joins TRBV27 to TRBJ1-5, with 11 bases aligning to TRBD1. Germline V gene data show CDR1 as MNHEY and CDR2 as SMNVEV (reference sequence). CDR3 length equals 18 residues. V lost 3 bases to trimming and J lost 7 bases; unmatched junction nucleotides: 14.